This TCR beta chain stems from a study of blood T cells in healthy people across ages. For the study at large: For every two T cells, template switching captured about one barcoded beta molecule.

Broader study findings: Per million T cells, TCR beta diversity dropped roughly linearly as age increased.

There are a few counts of this clonotype. The antigen is unknown. The germline V gene encodes CDR1 KGHDR and CDR2 SFDVKD. The CDR3 is 16 residues long. After removal of 4 bases from V and 0 bases from J, the junction contained 4 bases not matched to a gene. The authors ran a second PCR of about 7 to 11 cycles using a sample-barcoded 5' primer and a J-beta primer mix. Using its own MiXCR run on the 5' RACE reads, TCRdb lists one record per CDR3 protein. The sample carries 2 million or so distinct CDR3 sequences, around half recorded once. The study recruited healthy Caucasian donors from Russia who were aged roughly 6 to 95.

The sample was blood. The rearrangement joins TRBV24-1 to TRBJ2-3, with TRBD1 identical over 9 bases. This clonotype was obtained from a woman aged 40 to 50 in good health. The CDR3 loop reads CATSERDRVSTDTQYF. Written as DNA, the CDR3 is TGTGCCACCAGTGAGCGGGACAGGGTTAGCACAGATACGCAGTATTTT.